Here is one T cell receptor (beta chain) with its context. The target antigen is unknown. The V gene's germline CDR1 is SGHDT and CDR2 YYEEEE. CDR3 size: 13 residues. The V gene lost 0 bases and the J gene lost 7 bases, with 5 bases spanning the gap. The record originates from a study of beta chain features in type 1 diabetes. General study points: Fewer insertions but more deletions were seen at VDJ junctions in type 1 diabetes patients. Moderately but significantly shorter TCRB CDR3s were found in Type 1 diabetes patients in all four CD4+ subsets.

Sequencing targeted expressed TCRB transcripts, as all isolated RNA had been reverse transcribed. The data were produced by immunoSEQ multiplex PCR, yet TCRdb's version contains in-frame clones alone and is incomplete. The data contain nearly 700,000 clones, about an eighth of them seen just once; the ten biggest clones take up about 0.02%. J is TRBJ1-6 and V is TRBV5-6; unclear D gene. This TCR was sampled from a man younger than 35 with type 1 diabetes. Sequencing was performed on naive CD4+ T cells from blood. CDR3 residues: CASSLGVNSPLHF. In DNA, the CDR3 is TGTGCCAGCAGCTTGGGGGTAAATTCACCCCTCCACTTT.